Following are 17 T cell receptor beta chains from one sample sequenced in a study of blood T cells in healthy people across ages. Next came a second PCR, run for about 7 to 12 cycles, which used a sample-barcoded 5' primer along with a J-beta primer mix. MiXCR was run by TCRdb on the 5' RACE reads, yielding one entry per CDR3 protein. Of about 570,000 distinct CDR3 sequences in the sample, about 25% were seen once. Input material: blood. The receptors shown here come from a woman aged 65 to 85 in good health.

The V gene is TRBV27, the J gene TRBJ2-3; D is possibly TRBD2 (5 bases). V lost 4 bases and J lost 3, with 11 bases in between. The CDR3 contains 14 residues. Germline-derived CDR1 and CDR2 are MNHEY and SMNVEV (reference sequence). CDR3 loop: CASSWGASTDTQYF. CDR3 nucleotide sequence: TGTGCCAGCAGTTGGGGAGCTAGTACAGATACGCAGTATTTT.

This clonotype was counted only a few times. The J gene is TRBJ1-1, the V gene TRBV2; 7 nucleotides match TRBD1. Germline loops: CDR1 SNHLY, CDR2 FYNNEI. CDR3 length: 14 amino acids. The J segment lost 6 bases and the V segment lost 8 bases, leaving 12 bases of the junction unmatched. CDR3 in amino acids: CASENRGVLAEAFF. In nucleotides, the CDR3 is TGTGCCAGCGAAAACAGGGGTGTATTGGCTGAAGCTTTCTTT.

The chain uses TRBV27 and TRBJ2-2; the D call may be TRBD1 or TRBD2 (6 bases each). The ends were cut back, 6 bases at V and 1 base at J, with 15 bases in the middle. The germline CDR1 and CDR2 sequences are MNHEY and SMNVEV (reference sequence). This CDR3 comprises 16 residues. CDR3 loop: CASRERGGMNTGELFF. CDR3 nucleotides: TGTGCCAGCAGGGAGAGAGGGGGGATGAACACCGGGGAGCTGTTTTTT.

Only one count was recorded for this clonotype. The CDR3 sequence: CASSQDLSYGAGANVLTF. The CDR3 DNA reads TGTGCCAGCAGCCAAGATCTCTCCTACGGGGCTGGGGCCAACGTCCTGACTTTC. This sequence joins TRBV14 and TRBJ2-6; maybe TRBD2 (5 bases). The length of the CDR3 is 18 residues. V was pared by 0 bases and J by 2 bases, with 14 bases between. Germline CDR1 SGHDN, CDR2 FVKESK.

The chain employs TRBV15 and TRBJ2-1, with D perhaps matching TRBD1 (5 bases). V lost 0 bases and J lost 4, with 16 bases in between. The length of the CDR3 is 17 residues. CDR1 is LNHNV, CDR2 YYDKDF, per germline (reference sequence). The CDR3 DNA sequence: TGTGCCACCAGCAGAGATCTCCTGGTCAGGGCATACAATGAGCAGTTCTTC. Translated, it gives CATSRDLLVRAYNEQFF.

The chain employs TRBV19 and TRBJ2-4; 8 bases fit TRBD1. Germline V CDR1 and CDR2: LNHDA, SQIVND (reference sequence). J was trimmed by 1 base and V by 5 bases; bases with no gene match: 13. The CDR3 is made up of 18 amino acids. CDR3 sequence (DNA): TGTGCCAGTAGTCCTCAGTACAGGGGGTATATGGCCAAAAACATTCAGTACTTC. The encoded protein is CASSPQYRGYMAKNIQYF.

The rearrangement joins TRBV7-2 to TRBJ1-6; D is uncertain. Between the trimmed V and J ends, which lost 2 bases and 13 bases, there was a span of 18 bases. There are 15 residues in the CDR3. Per germline, CDR1 SGHTA and CDR2 FQGNSA. The CDR3 coding sequence is TGTGCCAGCAGCTTACTTCTGGGTCTTATGAGGCCCCTCCACTTT. The encoded protein is CASSLLLGLMRPLHF.

V usage is TRBV12-3 or TRBV12-4 and J usage is TRBJ2-1; D is ambiguous. This CDR3 spans 13 amino acids. V dropped 5 bases and J dropped 3 bases, with 8 bases sitting between them. CDR3 protein: CASSPKIYNEQFF. In DNA, the CDR3 is TGTGCCAGCAGTCCTAAGATCTACAATGAGCAGTTCTTC.

The J gene is TRBJ1-2, the V gene TRBV5-1; D may be TRBD1 (5 bases). Germline V gene sequence: CDR1 SGHRS, CDR2 YFSETQ. The V and J ends lost 2 bases and 0 bases respectively, with 8 bases between them. The CDR3 spans 14 residues. The DNA for the CDR3 is TGCGCCAGCAGCTTACAGGACTCTAACTATGGCTACACCTTC. Translated: CASSLQDSNYGYTF.

J is TRBJ2-2 and V is TRBV7-9; D remains unclear. CDR1 SEHNR and CDR2 FQNEAQ come from the germline V gene (reference sequence). Trimming took 5 bases from V and 4 from J, leaving 8 bases between them. The CDR3 is made up of 13 amino acids. The CDR3 loop is CASSAPGTGELFF. CDR3 nucleotides: TGTGCCAGCAGCGCCCCGGGCACCGGGGAGCTGTTTTTT.

CDR3 loop: CASSQVGLAHTGELFF. The CDR3 coding sequence is TGTGCCAGCAGCCAAGTCGGACTAGCCCATACCGGGGAGCTGTTTTTT. The J gene is TRBJ2-2, the V gene TRBV3-1, with 8 bases lining up with TRBD2. Germline loops: CDR1 LGHDT, CDR2 YNNKEL (reference sequence). The CDR3 consists of 16 residues. V shed 1 base and J 5 bases; nucleotides not matched to a gene: 6.

This clonotype was counted at least ten times. The chain is built from TRBV5-1 and TRBJ2-5; D call uncertain. CDR1 is SGHRS, CDR2 YFSETQ, per germline. This CDR3 has 12 residues. Trimming took off 4 bases at V and 4 bases at J, with 8 bases between the two ends. CDR3 in amino acids: CASSPPGETQYF. The DNA for the CDR3 is TGCGCCAGCAGCCCCCCTGGAGAGACCCAGTACTTC.

In its sample, this clonotype was seen a few times. CDR3 protein: CSASPMGDTQYF. The CDR3, as DNA: TGCAGTGCTTCCCCCATGGGAGATACGCAGTATTTT. The rearrangement links TRBV20-1 to TRBJ2-3, with D uncertain. Germline lookup yields CDR1 DFQATT and CDR2 SNEGSKA (reference sequence). CDR3 length: 12 residues. V lost 5 bases and J lost 5, with 11 bases in between.

J is TRBJ1-4 and V is TRBV4-3, with D possibly TRBD1 on 6 matching bases. Germline V gene sequence: CDR1 LGHNA, CDR2 YSLEER. The V and J ends lost 5 bases and 8 bases respectively, with 18 bases between them. The CDR3 has 15 amino acids. CDR3 sequence (DNA): TGCGCCAGCAGCGCTCACAGGGTCAGCAGCGAAAAACTGTTTTTT. As protein: CASSAHRVSSEKLFF.

This clonotype was counted a few times. This chain uses TRBV5-1 with TRBJ1-2; tentatively, D is TRBD1 (5 bases). V gave up 4 bases and J gave up 3 bases, with 10 bases separating them. The CDR3 extends over 13 amino acids. Germline CDR1 SGHRS, CDR2 YFSETQ. This chain's CDR3 is CASSPDIYYGYTF. The CDR3 DNA reads TGCGCCAGCAGCCCGGACATCTACTATGGCTACACCTTC.

The V and J genes are TRBV10-2 and TRBJ2-5, with D possibly matching TRBD1 (5 bases). Trimming cost V 2 bases and J 5 bases, with 12 bases left between them. Germline V CDR1 and CDR2: WSHSY, SAAADI. The CDR3 spans 14 residues. The CDR3 protein is CASSEGQGSETQYF. In DNA, the CDR3 is TGCGCCAGCAGTGAGGGGCAGGGCTCGGAGACCCAGTACTTC.

The chain carries TRBV28 and TRBJ2-4; perhaps TRBD1 as D (6 bases). The CDR3 consists of 15 residues. CDR1 and CDR2 from the germline V gene are MDHEN and SYDVKM. V lost 5 bases to trimming and J lost 0 bases, with 11 bases between them. As DNA, the CDR3 is TGTGCCAGCAGTCTGGACAGCCTAGCCAAAAACATTCAGTACTTC. Translating it yields CASSLDSLAKNIQYF.